Listed below are T cell receptor beta chains from one sample, sequenced in a study of T-cell reconstitution after alpha-beta-depleted transplantation in children. Via MiXCR, TCRdb re-called the PCR reads, giving one row per CDR3 protein. Of about 200,000 distinct CDR3 sequences listed, under 8.5% are singletons. The specimen comprised PBMCs, mostly from graft donor cells, sampled 360 days after TCRalphabeta/CD19-depleted stem cell transplant. Source of these receptors: a male patient between 2 and 9 years old who had a stem cell transplant for acute myeloid leukemia, so the T cells may come from the graft donor. CDR3s include the opening cysteine and the closing phenylalanine or tryptophan. The order of the fields is J gene, V gene, D gene, clone size, CDR3 DNA, CDR3 protein. D genes are given only for firm matches. Clone size, where shown, is once, few, many, or a class for clones that have expanded.

J gene: TRBJ2-4
V gene: TRBV18
D gene: -
clone size: -
CDR3 DNA: TGTGCCAGCTCACCAGGATTAGGCGAGTCCAAAAACATTCAGTACTTC
CDR3 protein: CASSPGLGESKNIQYF

J gene: TRBJ2-1
V gene: TRBV20-1
D gene: TRBD2
clone size: many
CDR3 DNA: TGCAGTGCTAGAGGAAGCGGGGGGAGCTACAATGAGCAGTTCTTC
CDR3 protein: CSARGSGGSYNEQFF

J gene: TRBJ2-1
V gene: TRBV20-1
D gene: TRBD2
clone size: -
CDR3 DNA: TGCAGTGCTACCCGGGACTACGGGTATGAGCAGTTCTTC
CDR3 protein: CSATRDYGYEQFF

J gene: TRBJ2-5
V gene: TRBV10-3
D gene: -
clone size: many
CDR3 DNA: TGTGCCCCCGGGCCTCAGGAGACCCAGTACTTC
CDR3 protein: CAPGPQETQYF

J gene: TRBJ1-6
V gene: TRBV12-3/TRBV12-4
D gene: TRBD1
clone size: -
CDR3 DNA: TGTGCCAGCAGGGGACAGGGGATACGTTCACCCCTCCACTTT
CDR3 protein: CASRGQGIRSPLHF

J gene: TRBJ2-1
V gene: TRBV5-1
D gene: TRBD2
clone size: few
CDR3 DNA: TGCGCCAGCAGCTCAAGACTAGCGGGGGGGCTTGGTGAGCAGTTCTTC
CDR3 protein: CASSSRLAGGLGEQFF

J gene: TRBJ2-7
V gene: TRBV20-1
D gene: TRBD2
clone size: many
CDR3 DNA: TGCAGTGCTCGAAGACTAGCGGGAGGGTCGGCCTACGAGCAGTACTTC
CDR3 protein: CSARRLAGGSAYEQYF

J gene: TRBJ2-5
V gene: TRBV12-3/TRBV12-4
D gene: TRBD2
clone size: -
CDR3 DNA: TGTGCCAGCAGCCCCAGGACTAGCGGAGAACAAGAGACCCAGTACTTC
CDR3 protein: CASSPRTSGEQETQYF

J gene: TRBJ2-5
V gene: TRBV3-1
D gene: -
clone size: -
CDR3 DNA: TGTGCCAGCAGCCAAGTTTTAGAGACCCAGTACTTC
CDR3 protein: CASSQVLETQYF

J gene: TRBJ2-1
V gene: TRBV29-1
D gene: -
clone size: many
CDR3 DNA: TGCAGCGTTGATCGGGAGAACGCCTACAATGAGCAGTTCTTC
CDR3 protein: CSVDRENAYNEQFF

J gene: TRBJ1-2
V gene: TRBV12-3/TRBV12-4
D gene: TRBD1
clone size: -
CDR3 DNA: TGTGCCAGCAGTTACAGGACAGGGCCCTATGGCTACACCTTC
CDR3 protein: CASSYRTGPYGYTF

J gene: TRBJ2-5
V gene: TRBV20-1
D gene: -
clone size: -
CDR3 DNA: TGCAGTGCCCCTCGACCGGGGGCGAAAGAGACCCAGTACTTC
CDR3 protein: CSAPRPGAKETQYF

J gene: TRBJ1-2
V gene: TRBV29-1
D gene: -
clone size: few
CDR3 DNA: TGCAGCGTTGAAGAAAGGTCCCTGGTCGATGGCTACACCTTC
CDR3 protein: CSVEERSLVDGYTF

J gene: TRBJ2-7
V gene: TRBV12-3/TRBV12-4
D gene: -
clone size: -
CDR3 DNA: TGTGCCAGCAGCCTGGAGGACGAGCAGTACTTC
CDR3 protein: CASSLEDEQYF

J gene: TRBJ2-7
V gene: TRBV20-1
D gene: TRBD2
clone size: -
CDR3 DNA: TGCAGTGTCACCGGACTAGCGGGAGACGAGCAGTACTTC
CDR3 protein: CSVTGLAGDEQYF

J gene: TRBJ2-6
V gene: TRBV4-3
D gene: -
clone size: many
CDR3 DNA: TGCGCCAGCAGCCAAGAAGGCGGAACCGGGGCCAACGTCCTGACTTTC
CDR3 protein: CASSQEGGTGANVLTF

J gene: TRBJ2-5
V gene: TRBV29-1
D gene: TRBD1
clone size: -
CDR3 DNA: TGCAGCGTGGCCCGGGACAGTGAAGAGACCCAGTACTTC
CDR3 protein: CSVARDSEETQYF

J gene: TRBJ2-3
V gene: TRBV5-1
D gene: -
clone size: many
CDR3 DNA: TGCGCCAGCAGCTTGCCGGAGGAGGCAGATACGCAGTATTTT
CDR3 protein: CASSLPEEADTQYF

J gene: TRBJ1-2
V gene: TRBV7-8
D gene: TRBD1
clone size: many
CDR3 DNA: TGTGCCAGCAGCTTGAGGACAGGGCTTGGCTACACCTTC
CDR3 protein: CASSLRTGLGYTF

J gene: TRBJ2-7
V gene: TRBV20-1
D gene: TRBD2
clone size: many
CDR3 DNA: TGCAGTGCTAGAGTACTAGCGGGTAGATACGAGCAGTACTTC
CDR3 protein: CSARVLAGRYEQYF

J gene: TRBJ2-5
V gene: TRBV7-7
D gene: -
clone size: many
CDR3 DNA: TGTGCTAGCAGCTTGGGAGTCATGGCCAGCCAAGAGACCCAGTACTTC
CDR3 protein: CASSLGVMASQETQYF

J gene: TRBJ2-5
V gene: TRBV5-1
D gene: TRBD1
clone size: -
CDR3 DNA: TGCGCCAGCAGCTTTAAACGGACAGGGGTACAAGAGACCCAGTACTTC
CDR3 protein: CASSFKRTGVQETQYF

J gene: TRBJ2-5
V gene: TRBV7-2
D gene: TRBD2
clone size: many
CDR3 DNA: TGTGCCAGCAGCTTAAGAGGAGGGAGGGACCAAGAGACCCAGTACTTC
CDR3 protein: CASSLRGGRDQETQYF

J gene: TRBJ1-5
V gene: TRBV5-1
D gene: -
clone size: -
CDR3 DNA: TGCGCCAGCAGGCATGATAGCAATCAGCCCCAGCATTTT
CDR3 protein: CASRHDSNQPQHF

J gene: TRBJ2-5
V gene: TRBV20-1
D gene: -
clone size: few
CDR3 DNA: TGCAGTGCTAGAGATTGGGAGGGGGCCCCCCAAGAGACCCAGTACTTC
CDR3 protein: CSARDWEGAPQETQYF

J gene: TRBJ2-6
V gene: TRBV5-1
D gene: TRBD1
clone size: few
CDR3 DNA: TGCGCCAGCAGCTTAACCGGACAGGGGGTCTCTGGGGCCAACGTCCTGACTTTC
CDR3 protein: CASSLTGQGVSGANVLTF

J gene: TRBJ2-1
V gene: TRBV5-1
D gene: TRBD2
clone size: many
CDR3 DNA: TGCGCCAGCAGCCCCACTCGCGGGAGCTCCTACAATGAGCAGTTCTTC
CDR3 protein: CASSPTRGSSYNEQFF

J gene: TRBJ2-3
V gene: TRBV20-1
D gene: TRBD2
clone size: -
CDR3 DNA: TGCTGTGCTGCCCCGACTAGCCAGAACACAGATACGCAGTATTTT
CDR3 protein: CCAAPTSQNTDTQYF

J gene: TRBJ2-3
V gene: TRBV12-3/TRBV12-4
D gene: TRBD2
clone size: few
CDR3 DNA: TGTGCCAGCAGTTTAGCGCGACTAGCGGCAACCACAGATACGCAGTATTTT
CDR3 protein: CASSLARLAATTDTQYF

J gene: TRBJ1-1
V gene: TRBV7-9
D gene: -
clone size: many
CDR3 DNA: TGTGCCAGCTTCGACGGACTCGAAGCTTTCTTT
CDR3 protein: CASFDGLEAFF

J gene: TRBJ2-5
V gene: TRBV5-6
D gene: -
clone size: many
CDR3 DNA: TGTGCCAGCAGCCTTAAGACGGGAGCAGGGGAGACCCAGTACTTC
CDR3 protein: CASSLKTGAGETQYF

J gene: TRBJ1-1
V gene: TRBV30
D gene: -
clone size: -
CDR3 DNA: TGTGCCTGGAGTGTTGGGGCTACCCCTGAAGCTTTCTTT
CDR3 protein: CAWSVGATPEAFF

J gene: TRBJ1-1
V gene: TRBV20-1
D gene: -
clone size: few
CDR3 DNA: TGCAGTGCTAGAGAGGCAGGGGTTGGCACTGAAGCTTTCTTT
CDR3 protein: CSAREAGVGTEAFF

J gene: TRBJ1-2
V gene: TRBV7-9
D gene: -
clone size: -
CDR3 DNA: TGTGCCAGCAGCTTAGACAGGAGGTTGTCGGGCTACACCTTC
CDR3 protein: CASSLDRRLSGYTF

J gene: TRBJ2-7
V gene: TRBV5-1
D gene: TRBD2
clone size: -
CDR3 DNA: TGCGCCAGCAGCTGGTACGGGAGGGCCAATGTTGGCTCCTACGAGCAGTACTTC
CDR3 protein: CASSWYGRANVGSYEQYF

J gene: TRBJ2-3
V gene: TRBV5-1
D gene: TRBD2
clone size: -
CDR3 DNA: TGCGCCAGCAGCCTAGGACTAGCGCCCACAGATACGCAGTATTTT
CDR3 protein: CASSLGLAPTDTQYF

J gene: TRBJ1-6
V gene: TRBV27
D gene: -
clone size: few
CDR3 DNA: TGTGCCAGCACACTACAGGGAATCGGGTCACCCCTCCACTTT
CDR3 protein: CASTLQGIGSPLHF

J gene: TRBJ2-5
V gene: TRBV12-3/TRBV12-4
D gene: -
clone size: -
CDR3 DNA: TGTGCCAGCAGCCCACTAGAGGGGGAGACCCAGTACTTC
CDR3 protein: CASSPLEGETQYF

J gene: TRBJ2-3
V gene: TRBV28
D gene: -
clone size: -
CDR3 DNA: TGTGCCAGCAGGGCGGCCGGCACAGATACGCAGTATTTT
CDR3 protein: CASRAAGTDTQYF

J gene: TRBJ2-1
V gene: TRBV5-1
D gene: TRBD1
clone size: -
CDR3 DNA: TGCGCCAGCAGCTTAACACAGGGGAATGAGCAGTTCTTC
CDR3 protein: CASSLTQGNEQFF

J gene: TRBJ2-3
V gene: TRBV5-1
D gene: -
clone size: few
CDR3 DNA: TGCGCCAGCAGCCCGGCAAGCCCTGGAGTCGGCACAGATACGCAGTATTTT
CDR3 protein: CASSPASPGVGTDTQYF

J gene: TRBJ2-4
V gene: TRBV12-3/TRBV12-4
D gene: TRBD1
clone size: few
CDR3 DNA: TGTGCCAGCAGTCGGGTGACAGGGGGGTTCAAAAACATTCAGTACTTC
CDR3 protein: CASSRVTGGFKNIQYF

J gene: TRBJ2-7
V gene: TRBV5-1
D gene: -
clone size: -
CDR3 DNA: TGCGCCAGCAGCCTCACCCACGGGCGGGACTTCAGTTACGAGCAGTACTTC
CDR3 protein: CASSLTHGRDFSYEQYF

J gene: TRBJ2-3
V gene: TRBV12-3/TRBV12-4
D gene: -
clone size: -
CDR3 DNA: TGTGCCAGCAGTTCAAGGGAGACCGATACGCAGTATTTT
CDR3 protein: CASSSRETDTQYF